Following are 24 T cell receptor beta chains from one sample sequenced in a study of T cells expressing NK-cell markers. TCRdb re-called the 5' RACE reads and catalogs CDR3 proteins one per entry, DNA excluded. The sample table includes about 460,000 distinct CDR3 sequences. The specimen sequenced was blood T cells: a sorted CD56 or NKG2C T cell subset, CD4+ or CD8+ T cells, or bulk PBMC T cells (not recorded which). The receptors come from a woman in her forties or fifties in good health.

The chain couples TRBV27 to TRBJ2-5. The CDR3 is 13 amino acids. Germline assignment: CDR1 MNHEY and CDR2 SMNVEV (reference sequence). The CDR3 protein is CASSLETRETQYF.

The chain combines TRBV5-5 with TRBJ2-7. CDR3 length: 14 amino acids. CDR1 is SGHKS and CDR2 is YYEKEE in the germline V gene (reference sequence). The CDR3 protein is CASSLKWSSYEQYF.

The V gene is TRBV20-1, the J gene TRBJ2-7; TCRdb designates TRBD1, a call that cannot be tested without DNA. The CDR3 sequence is 13 residues long. CDR1 is DFQATT and CDR2 is SNEGSKA in the germline V gene (reference sequence). This CDR3 is CSASRPLSYEQYF.

This chain's CDR3 is CASRPPLSGNTIYF. The V call is TRBV6-6, the J call TRBJ1-3; TCRdb names TRBD1, which stays unverified in the absence of DNA. CDR1 MNHNY and CDR2 SVGAGI come from the germline V gene (reference sequence). This CDR3 region has 14 residues.

The chain links TRBV5-1 to TRBJ2-7; the TCRdb D gene call, TRBD1, has no DNA to confirm it. Germline V gene lookup returns CDR1 SGHRS and CDR2 YFSETQ. The CDR3 is 15 amino acids. CDR3 region: CASSPDPGGRYEQYF.

V and J are TRBV7-9 and TRBJ2-1; TCRdb returns TRBD2, unconfirmable since there is no DNA. The germline V gene has CDR1 SEHNR and CDR2 FQNEAQ (reference sequence). This CDR3 is 15 amino acids long. The CDR3 reads CASSERLAGINEQFF.

The gene calls are TRBV21-1 and TRBJ2-3. TRBV21-1 is designated a pseudogene. The CDR3 is 15 residues long. CDR3 in amino acids: CASSKVSSRTDTQYF.

This rearrangement joins TRBV7-8 to TRBJ1-1. This CDR3 is built from 16 residues. Germline loops: CDR1 SGHVS, CDR2 FQNEAQ. CDR3 sequence reads: CASSLARTMRTLEAFF.

J is TRBJ2-3 and V is TRBV12-3 or TRBV12-4; TCRdb selects TRBD1, and the lack of DNA leaves this call unchecked. This CDR3 comprises 15 residues. This CDR3 reads CASSFLAGATDTQYF.

The rearrangement uses TRBV2 and TRBJ2-5; TCRdb selects TRBD1, and the lack of DNA leaves this call unchecked. This CDR3 spans 14 amino acids. In germline, CDR1 is SNHLY, CDR2 FYNNEI. The CDR3 region is CASKGWRDQETQYF.

The V call is TRBV5-8, the J call TRBJ2-5; TCRdb returns TRBD2, unconfirmable since there is no DNA. The V gene's germline CDR1 is SGHTS and CDR2 YDEGEE. The CDR3 is 15 amino acids. This chain's CDR3 is CASNGESSGGRTQYF.

The chain couples TRBV27 to TRBJ1-1. The CDR3 runs 14 residues. Germline-derived CDR1 and CDR2 are MNHEY and SMNVEV (reference sequence). This CDR3 reads CASSLPRGHTEAFF.

The rearrangement links TRBV29-1 to TRBJ1-1; the D gene TCRdb calls, TRBD1, cannot be checked with no DNA. CDR1 and CDR2 (germline): SQVTM, ANQGSEA. The CDR3 is 14 residues long. The CDR3 sequence: CSVEQGAFNTEAFF.

The chain is built from TRBV6-5 and TRBJ1-2. CDR3 size: 12 residues. In germline, CDR1 is MNHEY, CDR2 SVGAGI. The CDR3 region is CASSYSRGVLTF.

The V and J genes are TRBV6-6 and TRBJ1-1. Germline CDR1 reads MNHNY; CDR2 reads SVGAGI (reference sequence). The CDR3 extends over 15 amino acids. The chain's CDR3 is CASSQRNPADTEAFF.

The V call is TRBV19, the J call TRBJ2-7. Germline-derived CDR1 and CDR2 are LNHDA and SQIVND (reference sequence). The CDR3 loop spans 12 amino acids. The CDR3 region is CASSTSVYEQYF.

The genes are TRBV6-5 and TRBJ1-6. The CDR3 length is 13 residues. Germline assignment: CDR1 MNHEY and CDR2 SVGAGI. This chain's CDR3 is CASSYTDGSPLHF.

The J gene is TRBJ2-1, the V gene TRBV30. The CDR3 totals 14 residues. CDR1 is GTSNPN and CDR2 is SVGIG in the germline V gene (reference sequence). The CDR3 loop reads CAWSSSSSYNEQFF.

The J gene is TRBJ2-3, the V gene TRBV12-3 or TRBV12-4; TCRdb names TRBD2, which stays unverified in the absence of DNA. CDR3 length: 16 amino acids. The CDR3 spells CASGLSSGIGTDTQYF.

The chain joins TRBV5-1 to TRBJ2-7; TCRdb reports TRBD2, a call that lacks DNA to check it against. This CDR3 spans 14 amino acids. Germline V CDR1 and CDR2: SGHRS, YFSETQ. The CDR3 here is CASSMGLAPYEQYF.

CDR3 loop: CASTDRGRDEQYF. J is TRBJ2-7 and V is TRBV5-1; TCRdb gives TRBD1 as the D gene, but with no DNA this cannot be confirmed. This CDR3 comprises 13 residues. Germline-derived CDR1 and CDR2 are SGHRS and YFSETQ.

This chain connects TRBV7-6 to TRBJ1-2; the D gene TCRdb calls, TRBD1, cannot be checked with no DNA. Germline CDR1 is SGHVS and CDR2 is FNYEAQ. CDR3 length equals 15 residues. The CDR3 sequence is CASSLSPGQDYGYTF.

V gene TRBV3-1 combines with J gene TRBJ1-5; no DNA is available, so the TRBD1 call from TCRdb remains unchecked. The CDR3 loop spans 14 amino acids. In germline, CDR1 is LGHDT, CDR2 YNNKEL (reference sequence). The CDR3 sequence is CASRGTGQGQPQHF.

V gene TRBV12-3 or TRBV12-4 combines with J gene TRBJ2-2; TCRdb designates TRBD1, a call that cannot be tested without DNA. The CDR3 contains 16 residues. The CDR3 sequence is CASYPLGEANTGELFF.